A single T cell receptor (beta chain) is shown here with its context. The target of this receptor is not known. No qualities accompany the bases; no much larger clone lies one base away. Libraries were built with the immunoSEQ multiplex PCR assay. TCRdb mirrors the immuneACCESS table, restricted to in-frame sequences. Some clones are absent from its copies; in checked studies, under half trace to an unresolved V gene, and the reason for the others is unknown. The sample records tens of thousands of clones, more than 90% of which are singletons. Of the sample, roughly 1.9% is held by the ten largest clones. This entry belongs to a study of T cell changes during pregnancy in multiple sclerosis (dated by TCRdb to the late 2010s). About the study as a whole: In women with multiple sclerosis, the researchers looked at how the T cell repertoire shifted as pregnancy progressed.

From a lookup of the germline V gene, CDR1 and CDR2 are SGHNT and YENEEA. Trimming at the junction amounts to 3 bases on V and 5 bases on J, and the germline ends lie 17 bases apart. Taken from cysteine to phenylalanine, the CDR3 has 15 residues. The kept DNA is CDR3 alone, 45 bases in frame from the first base. Sequencing used peripheral blood, obtained in the second trimester of pregnancy. The receptor was isolated from a female donor with multiple sclerosis, enrolled in a pregnancy study. The rearranged segments are TRBV11-3 and TRBJ2-7; the D gene is perhaps TRBD1, on 5 matching bases. At the DNA level, the sequence is TGTGCCAGCAGCTTGTCAGGGTTTTTCTTCCACGAGCAGTACTTC. Translated, this gives CASSLSGFFFHEQYF.